Listed below are T cell receptor beta chains from one sample, sequenced in a study of T-cell reconstitution after alpha-beta-depleted transplantation in children. TCRdb reprocessed the PCR reads with MiXCR, giving one entry per CDR3 protein. The table lists some 180,000 distinct CDR3 sequences, about 7% of them singletons. Sequencing used PBMCs, obtained before TCRalphabeta/CD19-depleted stem cell transplant. These TCRs come from a boy aged 2 to 10 with acute lymphoblastic leukemia, due to receive a stem cell transplant. Both conserved end residues are part of each CDR3. Fields, in order: V gene, D gene, J gene, clone size, CDR3 DNA, CDR3 protein. D genes are given only for firm matches. Clone size is not always given. Where it is, it says once, few, many or a class for expanded clones.

TRBV12-3/TRBV12-4	-	TRBJ1-5	many	TGTGCCAGCAGTTTCGGACAGCCCCAGCATTTT	CASSFGQPQHF
TRBV6-5	TRBD1	TRBJ2-6	few	TGTGCCAGCAGTTACCACAGGGGAAACTCTGGGGCCAACGTCCTGACTTTC	CASSYHRGNSGANVLTF
TRBV5-1	-	TRBJ2-6	many	TGCGCCAGCAGCTTTTGGAGACCCAGGGGTTTAGTCTCTGGGGCCAACGTCCTGACTTTC	CASSFWRPRGLVSGANVLTF
TRBV5-1	TRBD1	TRBJ2-1	-	TGCGCCAGCAGCCCCCGGGGACAGGGTATAGGCAATGAGCAGTTCTTC	CASSPRGQGIGNEQFF
TRBV7-2	-	TRBJ2-2	few	TGTGCCAGCAGCTTACCCGGTAGCGGATACACCGGGGAGCTGTTTTTT	CASSLPGSGYTGELFF
TRBV5-1	TRBD1	TRBJ2-1	many	TGCGCCAGCGGGTTCGGGCAGGGGGTTTACAATGAGCAGTTCTTC	CASGFGQGVYNEQFF
TRBV12-3/TRBV12-4	-	TRBJ1-1	-	TGTGCCAGCACCATCCCCCCTGGGAAAGAAGCTTTCTTT	CASTIPPGKEAFF
TRBV29-1	-	TRBJ1-2	-	TGCAGCGCTGAGACTCTCTATGGCTACACCTTC	CSAETLYGYTF
TRBV11-3	TRBD2	TRBJ2-1	-	TGTGCCAGCAGCTTAGGGTCGACTAGCGGGGGGGATGAGCAGTTCTTC	CASSLGSTSGGDEQFF
TRBV7-8	TRBD2	TRBJ2-7	many	TGTGCCAGCAGCTTGCGACTAGCGAAAAGAGTACAAAACGAGCAGTACTTC	CASSLRLAKRVQNEQYF
TRBV2	TRBD2	TRBJ2-2	-	TGTGCCAGCAGTGAAAGCTCGGGGGGCACCGGGGAGCTGTTTTTT	CASSESSGGTGELFF
TRBV20-1	TRBD1	TRBJ2-3	few	TGCAGTGCTAGCCGACGACAGGGGGGCTCAGATACGCAGTATTTT	CSASRRQGGSDTQYF
TRBV15	TRBD2	TRBJ2-5	-	TGTGCCACCAGCATAAGCGGGGGGCCCCAAGAGACCCAGTACTTC	CATSISGGPQETQYF
TRBV14	-	TRBJ2-5	many	TGTGCCAGCAGCCAAGCCCTCCAAGAGACCCAGTACTTC	CASSQALQETQYF
TRBV3-1	-	TRBJ2-2	many	TGTGCCAGCAGCCTGGTGGACACCGGGGAGCTGTTTTTT	CASSLVDTGELFF
TRBV7-2	TRBD2	TRBJ2-2	-	TGTGCCAGCAGCTTACGGGGACTAGCGGGGAACACCGGGGAGCTGTTTTTT	CASSLRGLAGNTGELFF
TRBV20-1	-	TRBJ1-4	many	TGCAGTGCTAACAGTGCAACTAATGAAAAACTGTTTTTT	CSANSATNEKLFF
TRBV10-3	TRBD1	TRBJ1-2	few	TGTGCCATCAGTGAGTTAAGCAGGGGGCCCTATGGCTACACCTTC	CAISELSRGPYGYTF
TRBV20-1	TRBD1	TRBJ1-6	-	TGCAGTGCTATCCGGGACAGAGTCTATAATTCACCCCTCCACTTT	CSAIRDRVYNSPLHF
TRBV7-2	TRBD2	TRBJ2-7	-	TGTGCCAGCAGCAACTCTCGGCTAGCGGGAGGGGGTTACGAGCAGTACTTC	CASSNSRLAGGGYEQYF
TRBV7-2	TRBD2	TRBJ2-4	few	TGTGCCAGCAGCTTGAGGACTAGCGGGATTGGCAAAAACATTCAGTACTTC	CASSLRTSGIGKNIQYF
TRBV6-2/TRBV6-3	TRBD1	TRBJ2-5	-	TGTGCCAGCGGACCAGGGGGCTACCAAGAGACCCAGTACTTC	CASGPGGYQETQYF
TRBV5-5	TRBD1	TRBJ2-6	many	TGTGCCAGCAGCGTTGACAGGGGAGAAACCAACGTCCTGACTTTC	CASSVDRGETNVLTF
TRBV20-1	TRBD1	TRBJ1-2	few	TGCAGTGCAAGGGACAGAACTAACTATGGCTACACCTTC	CSARDRTNYGYTF
TRBV7-6	-	TRBJ2-3	many	TGTGCCAGCAGCTTAGTCGACCTAGTGAACACAGATACGCAGTATTTT	CASSLVDLVNTDTQYF
TRBV15	-	TRBJ1-6	many	TGTGCCACCAGCAGAGATCGGGGTCGGACTTCACCCCTCCACTTT	CATSRDRGRTSPLHF
TRBV4-2	-	TRBJ2-6	few	TGTGCCAGCAGCCAAGGGACAGATTCTGGGGCCAACGTCCTGACTTTC	CASSQGTDSGANVLTF
TRBV18	-	TRBJ2-7	few	TGTGCCAGCTCACCTGAAAACGGAGTCCACGAGCAGTACTTC	CASSPENGVHEQYF
TRBV29-1	-	TRBJ1-1	many	TGCAGCGTTGATGGTTGGGACCTGAACACTGAAGCTTTCTTT	CSVDGWDLNTEAFF
TRBV2	TRBD1	TRBJ2-2	many	TGTGCCAGCAGTTCCCCCGGGACAGGGGTCCGGGAGCTGTTTTTT	CASSSPGTGVRELFF
TRBV7-2	-	TRBJ1-4	many	TGTGCCAGCAGCCCTGTTTTGGATGAAAAACTGTTTTTT	CASSPVLDEKLFF
TRBV7-6	-	TRBJ1-5	few	TGTGCCAGCAGCCTACTGCCGGGTAGCAATCAGCCCCAGCATTTT	CASSLLPGSNQPQHF